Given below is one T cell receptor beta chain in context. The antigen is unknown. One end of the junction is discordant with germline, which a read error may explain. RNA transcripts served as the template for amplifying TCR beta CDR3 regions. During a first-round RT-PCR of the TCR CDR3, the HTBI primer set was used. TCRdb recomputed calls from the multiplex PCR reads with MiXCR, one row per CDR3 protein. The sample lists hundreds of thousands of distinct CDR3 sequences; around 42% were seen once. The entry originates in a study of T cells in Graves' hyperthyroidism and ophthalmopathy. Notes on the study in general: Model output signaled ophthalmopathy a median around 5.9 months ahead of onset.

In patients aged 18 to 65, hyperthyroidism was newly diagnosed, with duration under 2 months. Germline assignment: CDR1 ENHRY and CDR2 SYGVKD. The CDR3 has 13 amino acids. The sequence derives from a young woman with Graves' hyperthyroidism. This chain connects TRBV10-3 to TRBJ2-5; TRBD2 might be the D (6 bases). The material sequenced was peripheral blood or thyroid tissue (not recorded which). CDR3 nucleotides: TGTGCCAGCAGTGTGACGGGGGTATGGGCCCAGTACTTC. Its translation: CASSVTGVWAQYF.